This T cell receptor beta chain was captured by sequencing in a study of blood T cell repertoires in COVID-19 (TCRdb year 2020). With regard to the full study: Samples covering the acute and convalescent phases of COVID-19 were provided by collaborators in the United States, Italy and Spain. The prospective study material was composed of cDNA or gDNA derived from T cells, B-cell-depleted T cells, or PBMCs. HLA class I and class II types, where available, came from metadata supplied by the sample provider rather than from assay-based typing. Samples were obtained from the ongoing ImmuneRACE study (first 160 participants) and from approximately 1,200 subjects provided by 6 global collaborators. The sample metadata nearly always contained a de-identified subject ID, COVID-19 status, age in years and sex. Deeply sampled blood TCRbeta repertoires from subjects exposed to, actively infected with, or recovered from COVID-19 were included in the dataset. The repertoires were made available in a free public database intended to serve as a resource for research on the immune response to SARS-CoV-2. Broad study findings and their caveats: Clinical and demographic metadata were provided uncurated, with the amount varying by source and participant.

V is clipped by 2 bases and J by 5 bases, and the sequence between their germline boundaries is 13 bases long. From the cysteine up to the phenylalanine, the CDR3 has a length of 15 residues. Kept here is only the CDR3 DNA, which spans 45 bases and is read in frame from base 1. Looking up the germline V gene yields CDR1 MNHEY and CDR2 SVGAGI. For this clone: Its antigen is still unknown. Per-nucleotide qualities are absent, and no much larger clonotype sits a single base away.

Collaborating institutions collected whole blood in K2EDTA tubes following their own protocols. For TCRbeta analysis, collaborators shipped samples as frozen whole blood, isolated PBMCs, or DNA extracted from either of those sample types. The immunoSEQ Assay, a bias-controlled multiplex PCR, was used to amplify TCRbeta CDR3 regions from genomic DNA. Concerning the study's data processing: The number of nucleated cells in each sample was estimated from the amplification of reference gene primers within the assay. To quantify the absolute abundance of each unique TCRbeta CDR3 rearrangement, sequence reads were collapsed and filtered. For each sample, productive Simpson clonality was calculated as the square root of Simpson's diversity index across productive rearrangements. The source is immuneACCESS, and TCRdb retained only in-frame sequences with V and J called. Part of the clones is not carried over; for the studies checked, unresolved V genes explain less than half of this, and the remainder is unexplained. The V and J calls and clone size come from that table; D and trimming were worked out from the DNA. The sample includes tens of thousands of clones, with under 90% observed a single time. Under 30% of the sample is held by the ten biggest clonotypes.

The chain is encoded by TRBV6-5 joined to TRBJ2-1; tentative D gene TRBD2, with 6 bases matching. Specimen: peripheral blood. The TCR was taken from a human donor in a cohort sampled during active COVID-19. This receptor has the CDR3 CASSYGAGGNNEQFF. The DNA sequence is given as TGTGCCAGCAGTTACGGAGCTGGAGGGAACAATGAGCAGTTCTTC.